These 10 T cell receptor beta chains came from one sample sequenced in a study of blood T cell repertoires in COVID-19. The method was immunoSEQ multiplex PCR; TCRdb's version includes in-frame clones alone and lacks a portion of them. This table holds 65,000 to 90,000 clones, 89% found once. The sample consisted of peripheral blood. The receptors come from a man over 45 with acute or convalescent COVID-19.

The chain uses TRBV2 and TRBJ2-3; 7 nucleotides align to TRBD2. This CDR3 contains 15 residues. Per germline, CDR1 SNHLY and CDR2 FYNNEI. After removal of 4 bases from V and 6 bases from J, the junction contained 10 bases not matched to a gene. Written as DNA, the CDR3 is TGTGCCAGCAGTGCCAGGTCGGGGGGTCTGGATACGCAGTATTTT. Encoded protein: CASSARSGGLDTQYF. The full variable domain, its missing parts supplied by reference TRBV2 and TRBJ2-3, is EPEVTQTPSHQVTQMGQEVILRCVPISNHLYFYWYRQILGQKVEFLVSFYNNEISEKSEIFDDQFSVERPDGSNFTLKIRSTKLEDSAMYFCASSARSGGLDTQYFGPGTRLTVL.

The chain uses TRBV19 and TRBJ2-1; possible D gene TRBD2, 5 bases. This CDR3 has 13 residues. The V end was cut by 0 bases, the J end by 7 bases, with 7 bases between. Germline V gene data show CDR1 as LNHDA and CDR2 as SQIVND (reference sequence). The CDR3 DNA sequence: TGTGCCAGTAGTATAGAATCGGGGAATGAGCAGTTCTTC. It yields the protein CASSIESGNEQFF.

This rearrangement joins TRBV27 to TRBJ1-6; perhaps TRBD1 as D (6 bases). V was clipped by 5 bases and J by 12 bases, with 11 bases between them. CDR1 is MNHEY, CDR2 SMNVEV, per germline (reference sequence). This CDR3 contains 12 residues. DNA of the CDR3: TGTGCCAGCAGTGCCGACAGGAGACCCCTCCACTTT. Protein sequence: CASSADRRPLHF.

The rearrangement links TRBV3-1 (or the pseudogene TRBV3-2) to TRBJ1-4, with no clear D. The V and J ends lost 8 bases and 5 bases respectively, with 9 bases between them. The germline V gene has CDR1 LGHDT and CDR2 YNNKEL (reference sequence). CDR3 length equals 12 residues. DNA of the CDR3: TGTGCCAGCGCGAGGAGGAATGAAAAACTGTTTTTT. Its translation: CASARRNEKLFF.

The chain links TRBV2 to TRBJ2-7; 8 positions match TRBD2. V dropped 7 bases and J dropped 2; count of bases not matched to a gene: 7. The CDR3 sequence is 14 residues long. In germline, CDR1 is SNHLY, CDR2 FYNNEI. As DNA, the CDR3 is TGTGCCAGCACCCCCGGGGGGGGGCCCTACGAGCAGTACGTC. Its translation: CASTPGGGPYEQYV.

The CDR3 sequence is CASRTIGQSQETQYF. CDR3 in DNA: TGCGCCAGCAGAACAATAGGACAGTCCCAAGAGACCCAGTACTTC. The chain has TRBV5-1 and TRBJ2-5; possible D gene TRBD1, 6 bases. The CDR3 runs 15 residues. Per germline, CDR1 SGHRS and CDR2 YFSETQ. Trimming shortened V by 5 bases and J by 1 base, and 15 bases separated the two germline ends. The entire variable domain, with the rest obtained from reference TRBV5-1 and TRBJ2-5, is as follows: KAGVTQTPRYLIKTRGQQVTLSCSPISGHRSVSWYQQTPGQGLQFLFEYFSETQRNKGNFPGRFSGRQFSNSRSEMNVSTLELGDSALYLCASRTIGQSQETQYFGPGTRLLVL.

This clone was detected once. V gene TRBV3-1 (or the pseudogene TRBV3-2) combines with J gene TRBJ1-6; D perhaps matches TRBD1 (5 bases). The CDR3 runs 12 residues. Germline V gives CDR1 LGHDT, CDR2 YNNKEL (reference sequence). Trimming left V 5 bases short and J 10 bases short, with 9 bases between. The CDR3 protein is CASSRGFSPLHF. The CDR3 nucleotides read TGTGCCAGCAGCAGGGGATTCTCACCCCTCCACTTT.

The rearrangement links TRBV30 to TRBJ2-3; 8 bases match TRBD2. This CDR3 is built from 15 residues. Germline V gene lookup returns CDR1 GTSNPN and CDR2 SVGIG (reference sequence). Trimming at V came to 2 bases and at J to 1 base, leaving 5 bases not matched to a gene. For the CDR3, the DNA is TGTGCCTGGAGTCGGGCGGGGGGACGCACAGATACGCAGTATTTT. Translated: CAWSRAGGRTDTQYF.

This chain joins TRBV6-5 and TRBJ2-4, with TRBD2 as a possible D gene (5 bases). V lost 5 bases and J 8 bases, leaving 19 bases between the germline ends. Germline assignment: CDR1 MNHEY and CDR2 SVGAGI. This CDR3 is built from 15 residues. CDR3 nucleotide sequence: TGTGCCAGCAGTCGGGTCCGCCCCGGGATTGACATTCAGTACTTC. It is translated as CASSRVRPGIDIQYF.

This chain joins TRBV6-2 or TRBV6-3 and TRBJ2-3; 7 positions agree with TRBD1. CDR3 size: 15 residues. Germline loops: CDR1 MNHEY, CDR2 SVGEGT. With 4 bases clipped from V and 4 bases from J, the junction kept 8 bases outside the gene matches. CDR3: CASSSDRVMADTQYF. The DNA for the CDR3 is TGTGCCAGCAGTTCCGACAGGGTAATGGCAGATACGCAGTATTTT.